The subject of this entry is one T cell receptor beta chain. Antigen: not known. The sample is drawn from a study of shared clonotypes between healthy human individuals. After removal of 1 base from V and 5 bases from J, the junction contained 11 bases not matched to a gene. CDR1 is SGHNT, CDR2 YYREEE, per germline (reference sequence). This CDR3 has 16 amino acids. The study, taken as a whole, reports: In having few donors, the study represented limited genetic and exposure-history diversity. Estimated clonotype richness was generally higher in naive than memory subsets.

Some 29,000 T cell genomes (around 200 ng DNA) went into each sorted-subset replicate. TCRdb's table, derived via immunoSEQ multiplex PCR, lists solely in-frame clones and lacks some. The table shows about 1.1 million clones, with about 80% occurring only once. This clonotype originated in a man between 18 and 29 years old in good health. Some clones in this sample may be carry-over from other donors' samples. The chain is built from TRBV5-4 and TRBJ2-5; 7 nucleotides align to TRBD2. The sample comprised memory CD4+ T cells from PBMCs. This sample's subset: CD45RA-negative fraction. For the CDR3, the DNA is TGTGCCAGCAGCTTGACGTCCGGCGGGGGATCGGAGACCCAGTACTTC. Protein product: CASSLTSGGGSETQYF.